These T cell receptor beta chains were read from a single sample in a study of long-term antiretroviral therapy in people with HIV. TCRdb keeps only in-frame clones here, not all; method: immunoSEQ multiplex PCR. The table shows around 23,000 clones, with approximately 80% occurring only once. Sequencing used unsorted PBMCs, obtained 4.4 years after starting antiretroviral therapy. The source of these receptors is a young man with HIV. CDR3s include the opening cysteine and the closing phenylalanine or tryptophan. A D gene is named only where the DNA matches it firmly. Rows give clone size only sometimes, using once, few, many, or a class for an expanded clone.

V gene: TRBV18
CDR3 length: 15
clone size: NA
J gene: TRBJ2-5
D gene: TRBD2
CDR3 protein: CASSPLAGGTETQYF
CDR3 DNA: TGTGCCAGCTCACCACTGGCGGGAGGAACAGAGACCCAGTACTTC

V gene: TRBV7-9
CDR3 length: 13
clone size: NA
J gene: TRBJ2-5
D gene: NA
CDR3 protein: CASSPVTGETQYF
CDR3 DNA: TGTGCCAGCAGCCCTGTTACGGGTGAGACCCAGTACTTC

V gene: TRBV18
CDR3 length: 18
clone size: NA
J gene: TRBJ2-3
D gene: NA
CDR3 protein: CASSPRGLSEVYTDTQYF
CDR3 DNA: TGTGCCAGCTCACCACGTGGGTTGTCGGAGGTCTACACAGATACGCAGTATTTT

V gene: TRBV5-8
CDR3 length: 13
clone size: NA
J gene: TRBJ1-1
D gene: NA
CDR3 protein: CASSLNALFEAFF
CDR3 DNA: TGTGCCAGCAGCTTAAATGCTCTGTTTGAAGCTTTCTTT

V gene: TRBV7-9
CDR3 length: 13
clone size: NA
J gene: TRBJ1-1
D gene: NA
CDR3 protein: CASSLGSSPEAFF
CDR3 DNA: TGTGCCAGCAGCTTAGGTTCTTCTCCTGAAGCTTTCTTT

V gene: TRBV7-9
CDR3 length: 13
clone size: NA
J gene: TRBJ1-1
D gene: NA
CDR3 protein: CASSLGQNLEAFF
CDR3 DNA: TGTGCCAGCAGCTTAGGACAGAACCTTGAAGCTTTCTTT

V gene: TRBV7-9
CDR3 length: 15
clone size: few
J gene: TRBJ1-2
D gene: TRBD1
CDR3 protein: CASSWGQPTNYGYTF
CDR3 DNA: TGTGCCAGCAGCTGGGGACAGCCAACTAACTATGGCTACACCTTC

V gene: TRBV2
CDR3 length: 14
clone size: NA
J gene: TRBJ1-1
D gene: NA
CDR3 protein: CASSESRGYTEAFF
CDR3 DNA: TGTGCCAGCAGTGAAAGCCGGGGGTACACTGAAGCTTTCTTT

V gene: TRBV5-1
CDR3 length: 16
clone size: NA
J gene: TRBJ1-1
D gene: TRBD1
CDR3 protein: CASSLSSRGPATEAFF
CDR3 DNA: TGCGCCAGCAGCCTATCATCCAGGGGGCCGGCGACTGAAGCTTTCTTT

V gene: TRBV10-3
CDR3 length: 21
clone size: NA
J gene: TRBJ2-5
D gene: TRBD2
CDR3 protein: CAIRRRDPAPSGGTGQETQYF
CDR3 DNA: TGTGCCATCAGAAGAAGGGATCCGGCCCCTAGCGGGGGCACCGGCCAAGAGACCCAGTACTTC

V gene: TRBV19
CDR3 length: 13
clone size: NA
J gene: TRBJ1-2
D gene: NA
CDR3 protein: CASKALRRDGYTF
CDR3 DNA: TGTGCCAGTAAGGCCCTACGGAGGGATGGCTACACCTTC

V gene: TRBV7-9
CDR3 length: 16
clone size: NA
J gene: TRBJ1-2
D gene: TRBD1
CDR3 protein: CASSSPPDRVVYGYTF
CDR3 DNA: TGTGCCAGCAGCTCGCCCCCCGACAGGGTGGTCTATGGCTACACCTTC

V gene: TRBV5-4
CDR3 length: 12
clone size: once
J gene: TRBJ2-4
D gene: TRBD2
CDR3 protein: CASSLGTSQKYF
CDR3 DNA: TGTGCCAGCAGCTTAGGGACTAGTCAGAAGTACTTC

V gene: TRBV18
CDR3 length: 17
clone size: NA
J gene: TRBJ2-1
D gene: NA
CDR3 protein: CASSPLPPGGTGNEQFF
CDR3 DNA: TGTGCCAGCTCACCCCTTCCCCCCGGCGGTACGGGCAATGAGCAGTTCTTC

V gene: TRBV6-5
CDR3 length: 14
clone size: once
J gene: TRBJ1-2
D gene: NA
CDR3 protein: CASSYSGGAGGYTF
CDR3 DNA: TGTGCCAGCAGTTACTCCGGAGGGGCAGGTGGCTACACCTTC

V gene: TRBV5-6
CDR3 length: 15
clone size: NA
J gene: TRBJ2-7
D gene: NA
CDR3 protein: CASARPSTEPYEQYF
CDR3 DNA: TGTGCCAGCGCCCGCCCCAGCACGGAACCCTACGAGCAGTACTTC

V gene: TRBV19
CDR3 length: 15
clone size: once
J gene: TRBJ1-6
D gene: TRBD1
CDR3 protein: CASSPGGQGNSPLHF
CDR3 DNA: TGTGCCAGTAGTCCCGGGGGACAGGGGAATTCACCCCTCCACTTT

V gene: TRBV10-3
CDR3 length: 15
clone size: NA
J gene: TRBJ1-1
D gene: NA
CDR3 protein: CAISESKGLNTEAFF
CDR3 DNA: TGTGCCATCAGTGAGTCGAAGGGACTTAACACTGAAGCTTTCTTT

V gene: TRBV9
CDR3 length: 14
clone size: NA
J gene: TRBJ2-1
D gene: NA
CDR3 protein: CASSVEDSYNEQFF
CDR3 DNA: TGTGCCAGCAGCGTAGAAGACAGCTACAATGAGCAGTTCTTC

V gene: TRBV11-2
CDR3 length: 15
clone size: NA
J gene: TRBJ2-2
D gene: NA
CDR3 protein: CASSLRTVNTGELFF
CDR3 DNA: TGTGCCAGCAGCTTAAGGACAGTGAACACCGGGGAGCTGTTTTTT

V gene: TRBV5-6
CDR3 length: 15
clone size: NA
J gene: TRBJ2-7
D gene: NA
CDR3 protein: CASSFLGQSSYEQYF
CDR3 DNA: TGTGCCAGCAGCTTCCTAGGGCAAAGCTCCTACGAGCAGTACTTC

V gene: TRBV7-2
CDR3 length: 12
clone size: NA
J gene: TRBJ1-2
D gene: NA
CDR3 protein: CASRGANYGYTF
CDR3 DNA: TGTGCCAGTAGGGGAGCTAACTATGGCTACACCTTC

V gene: TRBV9
CDR3 length: 16
clone size: NA
J gene: TRBJ2-2
D gene: TRBD1
CDR3 protein: CASSDRTGANTGELFF
CDR3 DNA: TGTGCCAGCAGCGACCGGACAGGGGCGAACACCGGGGAGCTGTTTTTT

V gene: TRBV4-1
CDR3 length: 14
clone size: NA
J gene: TRBJ1-5
D gene: NA
CDR3 protein: CASSQGNSGLPQHF
CDR3 DNA: TGCGCCAGCAGCCAAGGTAACTCAGGGCTGCCCCAGCATTTT

V gene: TRBV5-1
CDR3 length: 14
clone size: NA
J gene: TRBJ1-4
D gene: NA
CDR3 protein: CASGLGQGVEKLFF
CDR3 DNA: TGCGCCAGCGGCCTAGGGCAGGGAGTTGAAAAACTGTTTTTT

V gene: TRBV6-5
CDR3 length: 16
clone size: NA
J gene: TRBJ2-7
D gene: NA
CDR3 protein: CASSYSRGESSYEQYF
CDR3 DNA: TGTGCCAGCAGTTACTCGAGGGGGGAATCCTCCTACGAGCAGTACTTC

V gene: TRBV27
CDR3 length: 17
clone size: NA
J gene: TRBJ2-2
D gene: TRBD2
CDR3 protein: CASSPGTSGRHTGELFF
CDR3 DNA: TGTGCCAGCAGTCCCGGGACTAGCGGGAGGCACACCGGGGAGCTGTTTTTT

V gene: TRBV6-5
CDR3 length: 13
clone size: once
J gene: TRBJ2-2
D gene: NA
CDR3 protein: CASSAGNTGELFF
CDR3 DNA: TGTGCCAGCAGTGCAGGGAACACCGGGGAGCTGTTTTTT

V gene: TRBV6-1
CDR3 length: 15
clone size: NA
J gene: TRBJ2-1
D gene: NA
CDR3 protein: CASSPDGRSYNEQFF
CDR3 DNA: TGTGCCAGCAGCCCTGACGGACGCTCATACAATGAGCAGTTCTTC

V gene: TRBV27
CDR3 length: 17
clone size: NA
J gene: TRBJ2-5
D gene: TRBD2
CDR3 protein: CASSLLVAGGPQETQYF
CDR3 DNA: TGTGCCAGCAGTTTACTGGTAGCGGGAGGGCCCCAAGAGACCCAGTACTTC

V gene: TRBV4-1
CDR3 length: 16
clone size: once
J gene: TRBJ2-7
D gene: NA
CDR3 protein: CASSQIRGREPYEQYF
CDR3 DNA: TGCGCCAGCAGCCAAATCCGGGGGCGGGAACCCTACGAGCAGTACTTC

V gene: TRBV6-6
CDR3 length: 16
clone size: NA
J gene: TRBJ1-4
D gene: NA
CDR3 protein: CASSYPGAVANEKLFF
CDR3 DNA: TGTGCCAGCAGTTATCCAGGGGCCGTTGCTAATGAAAAACTGTTTTTT

V gene: TRBV25-1
CDR3 length: 13
clone size: NA
J gene: TRBJ2-3
D gene: TRBD2
CDR3 protein: CASNPRGADTQYF
CDR3 DNA: TGTGCCAGCAATCCTCGGGGGGCAGATACGCAGTATTTT

V gene: TRBV11-2
CDR3 length: 15
clone size: NA
J gene: TRBJ1-1
D gene: NA
CDR3 protein: CASSLGATERHEAFF
CDR3 DNA: TGTGCCAGCAGCTTAGGAGCGACAGAGCGGCATGAAGCTTTCTTT

V gene: TRBV7-8
CDR3 length: 14
clone size: NA
J gene: TRBJ2-2
D gene: NA
CDR3 protein: CASSSWGDPGELFF
CDR3 DNA: TGTGCCAGCAGCTCCTGGGGGGACCCCGGGGAGCTGTTTTTT

V gene: TRBV5-5
CDR3 length: 15
clone size: NA
J gene: TRBJ2-1
D gene: NA
CDR3 protein: CASSLYRPTNNEQFF
CDR3 DNA: TGTGCCAGCAGCTTGTATCGGCCTACCAACAATGAGCAGTTCTTC

V gene: TRBV5-6
CDR3 length: 12
clone size: NA
J gene: TRBJ1-4
D gene: NA
CDR3 protein: CASSSIDEKLFF
CDR3 DNA: TGTGCCAGCAGCTCGATTGATGAAAAACTGTTTTTT

V gene: TRBV19
CDR3 length: 12
clone size: few
J gene: TRBJ2-3
D gene: NA
CDR3 protein: CASSTGGDTQYF
CDR3 DNA: TGTGCCAGTAGTACAGGCGGCGATACGCAGTATTTT

V gene: TRBV18
CDR3 length: 11
clone size: NA
J gene: TRBJ2-7
D gene: NA
CDR3 protein: CASSPKSEQYF
CDR3 DNA: TGTGCCAGCTCACCTAAGTCCGAGCAGTACTTC

V gene: TRBV13
CDR3 length: 17
clone size: NA
J gene: TRBJ2-2
D gene: TRBD2
CDR3 protein: CASSLPGGPLWTGELFF
CDR3 DNA: TGTGCCAGCAGCTTACCGGGAGGGCCATTGTGGACCGGGGAGCTGTTTTTT

V gene: TRBV25-1
CDR3 length: 17
clone size: NA
J gene: TRBJ1-3
D gene: TRBD1
CDR3 protein: CASSARDRGQQGDTIYF
CDR3 DNA: TGTGCCAGCAGTGCTAGGGACAGGGGGCAGCAAGGGGACACCATATATTTT

V gene: TRBV4-1
CDR3 length: 12
clone size: NA
J gene: TRBJ2-1
D gene: NA
CDR3 protein: CASSPGVGEQFF
CDR3 DNA: TGCGCCAGCAGCCCGGGGGTGGGTGAGCAGTTCTTC

V gene: TRBV2
CDR3 length: 13
clone size: once
J gene: TRBJ1-3
D gene: NA
CDR3 protein: CASRRVSGNTIYF
CDR3 DNA: TGTGCCAGCAGGCGGGTCTCTGGAAACACCATATATTTT

V gene: TRBV19
CDR3 length: 15
clone size: once
J gene: TRBJ1-2
D gene: TRBD1
CDR3 protein: CASSTLSGTGYGYTF
CDR3 DNA: TGTGCCAGTAGTACCTTATCCGGGACAGGCTATGGCTACACCTTC

V gene: TRBV4-3
CDR3 length: 17
clone size: once
J gene: TRBJ2-3
D gene: NA
CDR3 protein: CASSQDRGRAGTDTQYF
CDR3 DNA: TGCGCCAGCAGCCAAGATAGGGGGAGGGCCGGCACAGATACGCAGTATTTT

V gene: TRBV9
CDR3 length: 15
clone size: NA
J gene: TRBJ2-7
D gene: NA
CDR3 protein: CASSADSQPVREQYF
CDR3 DNA: TGTGCCAGCAGCGCGGACAGTCAGCCTGTACGCGAGCAGTACTTC

V gene: TRBV6-1
CDR3 length: 15
clone size: NA
J gene: TRBJ2-7
D gene: NA
CDR3 protein: CASSEAETGAREQYF
CDR3 DNA: TGTGCCAGCAGTGAAGCTGAGACAGGTGCGAGGGAGCAGTACTTC

V gene: TRBV27
CDR3 length: 15
clone size: few
J gene: TRBJ2-7
D gene: NA
CDR3 protein: CASSLLRTLSYEQYF
CDR3 DNA: TGTGCCAGCAGTTTACTGCGTACCCTCTCCTACGAGCAGTACTTC

V gene: TRBV5-1
CDR3 length: 14
clone size: NA
J gene: TRBJ2-7
D gene: TRBD1
CDR3 protein: CASSLRTGADEQYF
CDR3 DNA: TGCGCCAGCAGCCTAAGGACAGGGGCCGACGAGCAGTACTTC

V gene: TRBV9
CDR3 length: 19
clone size: NA
J gene: TRBJ2-6
D gene: TRBD1
CDR3 protein: CASSVARQGARSGANVLTF
CDR3 DNA: TGTGCCAGCAGCGTAGCTCGGCAGGGGGCTAGGTCTGGGGCCAACGTCCTGACTTTC

V gene: TRBV7-8
CDR3 length: 14
clone size: once
J gene: TRBJ1-4
D gene: TRBD1
CDR3 protein: CASSPSLGDRQLFF
CDR3 DNA: TGTGCCAGCAGCCCCAGCCTGGGGGACAGACAACTGTTTTTT

V gene: TRBV6-6
CDR3 length: 15
clone size: NA
J gene: TRBJ2-7
D gene: NA
CDR3 protein: CASSYSMDSSYEQYF
CDR3 DNA: TGTGCCAGCAGTTACTCGATGGACAGTTCCTACGAGCAGTACTTC

V gene: TRBV6-1
CDR3 length: 16
clone size: NA
J gene: TRBJ2-1
D gene: TRBD1
CDR3 protein: CASSVPGQGAPHEQFF
CDR3 DNA: TGTGCCAGCAGTGTACCGGGACAGGGGGCCCCCCATGAGCAGTTCTTC

V gene: TRBV7-6
CDR3 length: 14
clone size: NA
J gene: TRBJ1-1
D gene: NA
CDR3 protein: CASSLEPRSTEAFF
CDR3 DNA: TGTGCCAGCAGCTTAGAGCCCAGGAGCACTGAAGCTTTCTTT